This T cell receptor beta chain emerged from a study of T cells after yellow fever vaccination (dated by TCRdb to 2018 to 2020). Broadly, across the study: The SMART-Seq v4 Ultra Low Input RNA kit was used to prepare libraries from fractions with low cell numbers. To follow T-cell clones before and after primary and booster YFV17D yellow fever vaccination, bulk TCR alpha and beta repertoires were sequenced over time. Two healthy male donors, one aged 18 to 30 and one aged 30 to 40 years, were included in the cohort. Blood samples were taken at several timepoints before and after primary and secondary immunization, and bulk PBMC replicates and cell subsets were isolated. General study outcomes and caveats: Because only two donors were included in the study, the extent to which the findings can be generalized is limited. Computational filtering was needed because FACS-sorted repertoires could contain abundant contaminating clonotypes from the bulk population. A small share of clonotypes occurred in both CD4 and CD8 compartments, likely arising from convergent recombination. Compared with the primary T-cell response, the secondary T-cell response was weaker but faster, peaking on day 5 rather than day 15. After the booster, most of the clones that had expanded following primary vaccination were detected again (around 97% of CD4 and 80% to 90% of CD8), which suggests that memory was broadly maintained.

The sample's treatment or condition label, in plain terms: live attenuated yellow fever vaccine strain. Two biological replicates of bulk PBMCs were collected at each blood-draw timepoint. A standard Ficoll-Paque protocol was used to isolate PBMCs from peripheral blood. TriZol was used to extract RNA from bulk PBMCs, CD4 and CD8 fractions, and dextramer-positive and dextramer-negative fractions. TCR cDNA was synthesized by 5'RACE template switching, which introduced a universal primer site and unique molecular identifiers. cDNA synthesis was primed from both the TCR alpha and TCR beta constant segments. Two PCR steps were used to amplify libraries, with sample barcodes and sequencing adapters being added in the second step. Sequencing of libraries was performed on Illumina HiSeq 2500 (2x100 bp) or NovaSeq (2x150 bp). Per the authors' processing: MIGEC handled demultiplexing of reads and collapsing into UMI consensus sequences, while MiXCR performed V(D)J alignment. Vaccine-responding clonotypes were defined with edgeR using replicate PBMC samples, requiring FDR below 0.01 and a log2 fold change above 5 up to day 15. Each bulk clonotype received a CD4 or CD8 identity based on whether the sequenced CD4 or CD8 repertoire contained that clonotype at higher abundance. In-frame beta chains were kept once TCRdb had trimmed the public reads at Q25 with fastp and called clones with MiXCR. Identical CDR3 protein sequences are pooled into one entry, listed with their most common genes and DNA. The V and J calls here are based on TCRdb, not the publication. The sample table contains roughly 340,000 distinct CDR3 sequences; only one count was recorded for 8.5% to 10% of them. In total, the top ten clones hold about 20% of the sample.

V loses 5 bases at its end and J loses 1 base; junction bases beyond the gene matches: 7. The CDR3 runs 16 amino acids, cysteine and phenylalanine included. Here the CDR3 DNA is all that survives: 48 bases in frame from base 1. With respect to this clonotype: Its binding antigen is unknown. Within one base of it there is no much larger clone, and no base qualities were kept.

The rearrangement combines TRBV12-3 or TRBV12-4 with TRBJ2-2, and 7 junctional nucleotides match TRBD1. This TCR came from a man between 18 and 35 years old who received the YFV17D yellow fever vaccine. This material consisted of PBMCs, taken on the day of the first yellow fever vaccination. The base sequence is TGTGCCAGCAGTCCCGCCGGGACAGTGAACACCGGGGAGCTGTTTTTT. Its protein product is CASSPAGTVNTGELFF.